This entry describes one T cell receptor beta chain. Its target is not known. The junction differs from germline at one of its ends, possibly a read error. This sample is part of a study of cytomegalovirus exposure and HLA in healthy donors. Study-level findings and limits: Being productive about 90% or about 30% of the time was typical of most TCR beta V segments in an earlier analysis. Sequence variants that were highly shared formed a cluster that was likely a sequencing artifact. By HLA locus, TCR association rates varied in a later analysis, with DRB1 showing the most and HLA-C the fewest.

This PCR relied on a set of 60 Vbeta primers and 13 Jbeta primers. Data came from immunoSEQ multiplex PCR; TCRdb stores just in-frame clones and leaves some out. The sample records about 180,000 clones, over 60% being singletons. Germline lookup yields CDR1 SSHAT and CDR2 FNYEAQ (reference sequence). CDR3 size: 13 residues. The rearrangement joins TRBV7-7 to TRBJ2-3; D ambiguous. The specimen was PBMCs. This clonotype originated in a young man in good health and CMV-seronegative. The CDR3 spells CASSLDWSDTQYF. CDR3 in DNA: TGTGCTAGCAGCTTAGACTGGTCAGATACGCAGTATTTT.